This passage covers 16 T cell receptor beta chains from one sample sequenced in a study of cytomegalovirus exposure and HLA in healthy donors. Primers for the PCR totalled 60 Vbeta and 13 Jbeta. Profiled with immunoSEQ multiplex PCR; TCRdb holds only in-frame clones, not every one. The sample contains approximately 150,000 clones, roughly 68% of which appear only once. Sequenced: PBMCs. The receptors were gathered from a man aged 25-45 years in good health and CMV-seropositive.

V and J are TRBV6-5 and TRBJ2-7; 7 positions agree with TRBD2. Germline V gene sequence: CDR1 MNHEY, CDR2 SVGAGI. The CDR3 has 15 residues. V lost 8 bases and J lost 6; bases outside the gene matches: 16. This chain's CDR3 is CASRDLWREQGEQYF. The CDR3 nucleotides read TGTGCCAGCCGGGACTTATGGCGGGAGCAAGGCGAGCAGTACTTC.

V gene TRBV6-1 combines with J gene TRBJ2-5, with D possibly TRBD2 on 5 matching bases. The length of the CDR3 is 15 residues. Germline CDR1 and CDR2: MNHNS and SASEGT. V lost 2 bases to trimming and J lost 5 bases, with 15 bases between them. The CDR3 DNA reads as TGTGCCAGCAGTGAATCGCCGCTAGCTCACGAGACCCAGTACTTC. Amino acids: CASSESPLAHETQYF.

The chain employs TRBV5-1 and TRBJ1-2; tentatively, D is TRBD1 (5 bases). Germline loops: CDR1 SGHRS, CDR2 YFSETQ. The CDR3 sequence is 13 residues long. V was shortened by 6 bases and J by 3 bases, with 12 bases between the two germline ends. The CDR3 protein is CASNPGTHYGYTF. The DNA for the CDR3 is TGCGCCAGCAACCCCGGGACTCACTATGGCTACACCTTC.

The J gene is TRBJ2-5, the V gene TRBV10-1; a possible D gene is TRBD1 (6 bases). The germline V and J ends were trimmed by 0 bases and 5 bases, with 10 bases remaining between them. Germline V gene data show CDR1 as WNHNN and CDR2 as SYGVQD (reference sequence). CDR3 length: 14 residues. The CDR3 spells CASSESFQGETQYF. The CDR3 region has the DNA TGCGCCAGCAGTGAGTCGTTCCAGGGGGAGACCCAGTACTTC.

The chain uses TRBV11-2 and TRBJ1-3; D gene uncertain. The CDR3 is 15 residues long. Germline CDR1 reads SGHAT; CDR2 reads FQNNGV. Trimming removed 5 bases at V and 0 bases at J, with 11 bases between. CDR3 bases: TGTGCCAGCAGCCCCTCCCGCTACTCTGGAAACACCATATATTTT. It yields the protein CASSPSRYSGNTIYF.

The count of this clone is one. The chain has TRBV29-1 and TRBJ1-1; D is perhaps TRBD1 (5 bases). This CDR3 contains 15 residues. V lost 6 bases to trimming and J lost 1 base, with 18 bases between them. CDR1 and CDR2 (germline): SQVTM, ANQGSEA. CDR3 DNA sequence: TGCAGCGTCGGCTCAGGGTACCAAGGGAACACTGAAGCTTTCTTT. Translation: CSVGSGYQGNTEAFF.

The CDR3 sequence is CASRQGLAGNTGELFF. The CDR3 coding sequence is TGTGCCAGTAGACAAGGACTAGCGGGGAACACCGGGGAGCTGTTTTTT. The gene calls are TRBV19 and TRBJ2-2, with 11 bases fitting TRBD2. V dropped 6 bases and J dropped 1; count of bases not matched to a gene: 4. CDR3 length equals 16 residues. Germline V gene sequence: CDR1 LNHDA, CDR2 SQIVND (reference sequence).

The chain employs TRBV7-6 and TRBJ2-5, with unresolved D. The CDR3 has 11 residues. CDR1 is SGHVS, CDR2 FNYEAQ, per germline. V lost 5 bases and J 1 base, leaving 2 bases between the germline ends. Here the CDR3 DNA reads TGTGCCAGCAGCCGCCAAGAGACCCAGTACTTC. Its protein is CASSRQETQYF.

The J gene is TRBJ2-7, the V gene TRBV28; perhaps TRBD1 as D (5 bases). Between the trimmed V and J ends, which lost 5 bases and 3 bases, there was a span of 17 bases. Germline V gives CDR1 MDHEN, CDR2 SYDVKM. The CDR3 covers 15 residues. The CDR3 nucleotides read TGTGCCAGCAGTAGAAGGACAATCTTGAGCTACGAGCAGTACTTC. It is translated as CASSRRTILSYEQYF.

The chain has TRBV2 and TRBJ2-1, with TRBD2 matching 15 bases. The germline V gene has CDR1 SNHLY and CDR2 FYNNEI. This CDR3 has 18 residues. J gave up 8 bases and V 6 bases, and 14 bases lay outside the gene matches. This chain's CDR3 is CASSWGGLAGGDWDEQFF. CDR3 in DNA: TGTGCCAGCAGCTGGGGTGGACTAGCGGGAGGGGATTGGGATGAGCAGTTCTTC.

On this clone itself: This may arise from a read error, as a much more abundant clone is one base away. The same CDR3 is also encoded by other DNA sequences in this sample. V and J are TRBV6-5 and TRBJ2-6; D call uncertain. The CDR3 is 15 residues long. Germline V CDR1 and CDR2: MNHEY, SVGAGI. The CDR3 reads CASSYSTTGANVLTF. CDR3 DNA: TGCGCCAGCAGTTACTCGACAACTGGGGCCAACGTCCTGACTTTC.

This chain links TRBV10-2 with TRBJ2-7, with D perhaps matching TRBD1 (6 bases). From germline, CDR1 is WSHSY and CDR2 SAAADI. This CDR3 contains 13 residues. V was shortened by 1 base and J by 5 bases, with 9 bases between the two germline ends. The CDR3 reads CASSEFTGNEQYF. The CDR3, as DNA: TGCGCCAGCAGTGAGTTTACAGGGAACGAGCAGTACTTC.

The rearrangement uses TRBV30 and TRBJ1-5; tentative D call: TRBD1 (5 bases). Germline V gene sequence: CDR1 GTSNPN, CDR2 SVGIG (reference sequence). V lost 3 bases and J 7 bases, leaving 13 bases between the germline ends. The CDR3 is made up of 13 amino acids. The CDR3 region has the DNA TGTGCCTGGAGGGAGGGGTTGGACCAGCCCCAGCATTTT. Protein: CAWREGLDQPQHF.

V gene TRBV5-1 combines with J gene TRBJ1-1, with TRBD1 matching over 10 bases. Germline assignment: CDR1 SGHRS and CDR2 YFSETQ. V lost 1 base, J lost 2 bases, and 8 bases stayed unmatched. This CDR3 is built from 17 residues. As DNA, the CDR3 is TGCGCCAGCAGCTTGTCAGGGACAGGGGAACGTAACACTGAAGCTTTCTTT. It specifies CASSLSGTGERNTEAFF.

This chain links TRBV7-3 with TRBJ1-1; D may be TRBD1 (5 bases). V was cut by 3 bases and J by 4 bases, with 12 bases left in between. CDR3 size: 14 residues. The germline V gene encodes CDR1 SGHTA and CDR2 FQGTGA. DNA of the CDR3: TGTGCCAGCAGCTTTGGGGGGTCGGGCACTGAAGCTTTCTTT. This gives the protein CASSFGGSGTEAFF.

The rearrangement joins TRBV25-1 to TRBJ2-2, with 8 bases that match TRBD2. The CDR3 has 14 amino acids. Germline CDR1 MGHDK, CDR2 SYGVNS. V lost 7 bases to trimming and J lost 5 bases; unmatched junction nucleotides: 6. CDR3 DNA sequence: TGTGCCAGCACCCCCGGGAGGGCAACCGGGGAGCTGTTTTTT. It encodes CASTPGRATGELFF.